These T cell receptor beta chains were read from a single sample in a study of cytomegalovirus exposure and HLA in healthy donors. The protocol was immunoSEQ multiplex PCR, while the TCRdb copy is restricted to in-frame clones and leaves out a portion. The repertoire has approximately 150,000 clones, more than 80% of them found once; the top ten carry approximately 7%. The specimen sequenced was PBMCs. The receptors shown here come from a woman in her thirties in good health and CMV-seropositive. Each CDR3 is given with its conserved first and last residue. Fields, in order: V gene, clone size, J gene, D gene, CDR3 protein, CDR3 DNA. D genes are given only for firm matches. Rows may omit the clone size; those that give it use once, few, many or a size class.

V: TRBV7-2; size: NA; J: TRBJ1-4; D: NA; CDR3: CASSPRQASNEKLFF; DNA: TGTGCCAGCAGCCCCAGACAAGCATCTAATGAAAAACTGTTTTTT
V: TRBV11-2; size: NA; J: TRBJ2-1; D: TRBD2; CDR3: CASSSGLASYNEQFF; DNA: TGTGCCAGCAGCTCGGGACTAGCGAGCTACAATGAGCAGTTCTTC
V: TRBV29-1; size: NA; J: TRBJ1-5; D: NA; CDR3: CSVAGTTSNQPQHF; DNA: TGCAGCGTTGCGGGGACAACTAGCAATCAGCCCCAGCATTTT
V: TRBV6-1; size: NA; J: TRBJ2-5; D: NA; CDR3: CASSEWGRQETQYF; DNA: TGTGCCAGCAGTGAATGGGGCAGGCAAGAGACCCAGTACTTC
V: TRBV18; size: NA; J: TRBJ1-2; D: NA; CDR3: CASSPPGGYGYTF; DNA: TGTGCCAGCTCACCACCGGGAGGGTATGGCTACACCTTC
V: TRBV4-2; size: NA; J: TRBJ1-2; D: NA; CDR3: CASSQEQSYNYGYTF; DNA: TGTGCCAGCAGCCAAGAACAGAGTTATAACTATGGCTACACCTTC
V: TRBV7-9; size: few; J: TRBJ1-1; D: TRBD1; CDR3: CASSLRDRSNTEAFF; DNA: TGTGCCAGCAGCCTTCGGGACAGATCGAACACTGAAGCTTTCTTT
V: TRBV5-1; size: NA; J: TRBJ1-1; D: NA; CDR3: CASSLDPRVDIGTEAFF; DNA: TGCGCCAGCAGCTTGGATCCCAGGGTGGATATTGGCACTGAAGCTTTCTTT
V: TRBV2; size: NA; J: TRBJ2-7; D: TRBD1; CDR3: CASFRTGSPYEQYF; DNA: TGTGCCAGCTTCCGGACAGGATCCCCCTACGAGCAGTACTTC
V: TRBV10-3; size: NA; J: TRBJ1-1; D: NA; CDR3: CAISVPGNTEAFF; DNA: TGTGCCATCAGTGTCCCGGGGAACACTGAAGCTTTCTTT
V: TRBV10-3; size: NA; J: TRBJ1-5; D: TRBD1; CDR3: CAIGQGAGGNQPQHF; DNA: TGTGCCATCGGACAGGGGGCGGGGGGCAATCAGCCCCAGCATTTT
V: TRBV6-6; size: NA; J: TRBJ2-5; D: TRBD2; CDR3: CASSYAGGRETQYF; DNA: TGTGCCAGCAGTTACGCGGGGGGAAGGGAGACCCAGTACTTC
V: TRBV5-6; size: NA; J: TRBJ1-3; D: NA; CDR3: CASSLAGSGNTIYF; DNA: TGTGCCAGCAGCTTAGCAGGCTCTGGAAACACCATATATTTT
V: TRBV6-1; size: NA; J: TRBJ2-5; D: TRBD2; CDR3: CASSEMPSGGGSGTQYF; DNA: TGTGCCAGCAGTGAAATGCCGAGCGGGGGGGGGTCTGGGACCCAGTACTTC
V: TRBV5-1; size: NA; J: TRBJ2-2; D: TRBD1; CDR3: CASSLTTGGDTGELFF; DNA: TGCGCCAGCAGCTTGACAACAGGGGGCGACACCGGGGAGCTGTTTTTT
V: TRBV18; size: NA; J: TRBJ1-2; D: TRBD1; CDR3: CASSPPGQGNGYTF; DNA: TGTGCCAGCTCACCCCCGGGACAGGGAAATGGCTACACCTTC
V: TRBV7-9; size: NA; J: TRBJ1-2; D: NA; CDR3: CSSTTGGYNGYTF; DNA: TGTTCCAGCACCACGGGGGGGTATAATGGCTACACCTTC
V: TRBV6-6; size: NA; J: TRBJ1-5; D: NA; CDR3: CASSYPGQPQHF; DNA: TGTGCCAGCAGTTACCCGGGTCAGCCCCAGCATTTT
V: TRBV20-1; size: NA; J: TRBJ2-7; D: NA; CDR3: CSAKRAYEQYF; DNA: TGCAGTGCTAAGCGCGCCTACGAGCAGTACTTC
V: TRBV5-4; size: few; J: TRBJ2-1; D: NA; CDR3: CASSSENRITNEQFF; DNA: TGTGCCAGCAGCTCCGAAAATAGAATAACCAATGAGCAGTTCTTC
V: TRBV7-3; size: NA; J: TRBJ1-3; D: NA; CDR3: CASSLYPLQASSGNTIYF; DNA: TGTGCCAGCAGCTTGTACCCGTTACAGGCCAGCTCTGGAAACACCATATATTTT
V: TRBV15; size: NA; J: TRBJ2-6; D: NA; CDR3: CATSRDGDRTGANVLTF; DNA: TGTGCCACCAGCAGAGATGGTGACAGGACTGGGGCCAACGTCCTGACTTTC
V: TRBV6-1; size: NA; J: TRBJ1-4; D: NA; CDR3: CASSDLRDTYEKLFF; DNA: TGTGCCAGCAGTGACCTCCGGGACACCTATGAAAAACTGTTTTTT
V: TRBV25-1; size: once; J: TRBJ2-7; D: TRBD1; CDR3: CASSDRGSHEQYF; DNA: TGTGCCAGCAGTGACAGGGGGTCCCACGAGCAGTACTTC
V: TRBV19; size: NA; J: TRBJ1-6; D: NA; CDR3: CASSPRFGRGYNSPLHF; DNA: TGTGCCAGTAGTCCGAGATTTGGGAGGGGATATAATTCACCCCTCCACTTT
V: TRBV6-1; size: NA; J: TRBJ2-1; D: TRBD2; CDR3: CASSDDGGADEQFF; DNA: TGTGCCAGCAGTGACGACGGGGGGGCTGATGAGCAGTTCTTC
V: TRBV6-6; size: NA; J: TRBJ2-1; D: TRBD1; CDR3: CASSATGVGEQFF; DNA: TGTGCCAGCAGTGCTACAGGGGTCGGAGAGCAGTTCTTC
V: TRBV5-1; size: NA; J: TRBJ2-1; D: NA; CDR3: CASSAQAHPESSYNEQFF; DNA: TGCGCCAGCAGCGCTCAGGCGCACCCGGAAAGCTCCTACAATGAGCAGTTCTTC
V: TRBV7-9; size: NA; J: TRBJ1-2; D: TRBD1; CDR3: CASSASGTDNMRGYTF; DNA: TGTGCCAGCAGCGCCTCCGGGACAGACAACATGCGGGGCTACACCTTC
V: TRBV29-1; size: once; J: TRBJ1-1; D: NA; CDR3: CSVSPENTEAFF; DNA: TGCAGCGTCTCACCAGAGAACACTGAAGCTTTCTTT
V: TRBV1; size: few; J: TRBJ2-7; D: NA; CDR3: CTSSQSGTGKQYF; DNA: TGCACCAGCAGCCAGTCCGGGACAGGGAAGCAGTACTTC
V: TRBV6-4; size: few; J: TRBJ2-3; D: TRBD1; CDR3: CASSDSKGAADTQYF; DNA: TGTGCCAGCAGTGACTCGAAGGGGGCTGCAGATACGCAGTATTTT
V: TRBV5-1; size: NA; J: TRBJ1-1; D: NA; CDR3: CASSLATVLNTEAFF; DNA: TGCGCCAGCAGCTTGGCCACAGTTCTGAACACTGAAGCTTTCTTT
V: TRBV4-3; size: NA; J: TRBJ2-7; D: TRBD2; CDR3: CASSSGGAFRSEQYF; DNA: TGCGCCAGCAGCAGCGGGGGGGCCTTCAGATCCGAGCAGTACTTC
V: TRBV11-2; size: NA; J: TRBJ1-2; D: NA; CDR3: CASSIGYGYTF; DNA: TGTGCCAGCAGCATCGGGTATGGCTACACCTTC
V: TRBV7-2; size: NA; J: TRBJ1-5; D: NA; CDR3: CASSFAGNGNQPQHF; DNA: TGTGCCAGCAGCTTCGCAGGGAATGGGAATCAGCCCCAGCATTTT
V: TRBV6-4; size: NA; J: TRBJ1-4; D: TRBD1; CDR3: CASTDRVLNEKLFF; DNA: TGTGCCAGCACCGACAGGGTCCTTAATGAAAAACTGTTTTTT
V: TRBV27; size: NA; J: TRBJ1-1; D: TRBD1; CDR3: CASSPGTAGTEAFF; DNA: TGTGCCAGCAGTCCGGGGACAGCGGGCACTGAAGCTTTCTTT
V: TRBV10-3; size: NA; J: TRBJ2-3; D: TRBD1; CDR3: CALWDRDTDTQYF; DNA: TGTGCCCTCTGGGACAGGGATACAGATACGCAGTATTTT
V: TRBV2; size: NA; J: TRBJ1-2; D: NA; CDR3: CASMEGIVVSYGYTF; DNA: TGTGCCAGCATGGAGGGGATAGTGGTGAGCTATGGCTACACCTTC
V: TRBV4-1; size: few; J: TRBJ1-2; D: TRBD1; CDR3: CASSQVTGNYGYTF; DNA: TGCGCCAGCAGCCAGGTGACAGGGAACTATGGCTACACCTTC
V: TRBV7-3; size: NA; J: TRBJ2-1; D: TRBD1; CDR3: CASSFQGTAYNEQFF; DNA: TGTGCCAGCAGCTTTCAAGGGACAGCCTACAATGAGCAGTTCTTC
V: TRBV7-9; size: few; J: TRBJ1-2; D: TRBD1; CDR3: CASSPSGQGVGYTF; DNA: TGTGCCAGCAGCCCATCCGGACAGGGGGTTGGCTACACCTTC
V: TRBV19; size: few; J: TRBJ1-5; D: TRBD1; CDR3: CASSTRTGIQPQHF; DNA: TGTGCCAGTAGTACCCGGACAGGGATTCAGCCCCAGCATTTT
V: TRBV10-3; size: NA; J: TRBJ1-1; D: NA; CDR3: CAISESAGLTEAFF; DNA: TGTGCCATCAGTGAGTCGGCAGGGTTAACTGAAGCTTTCTTT
V: TRBV7-2; size: NA; J: TRBJ2-1; D: TRBD2; CDR3: CASNFYGGDNEQFF; DNA: TGTGCCAGCAACTTTTACGGGGGGGACAATGAGCAGTTCTTC
V: TRBV2; size: NA; J: TRBJ2-7; D: NA; CDR3: CASSEAGGTPYEQYF; DNA: TGTGCCAGCAGTGAAGCAGGAGGGACTCCCTACGAGCAGTACTTC
V: TRBV7-9; size: once; J: TRBJ1-1; D: NA; CDR3: CSSISNTEAFF; DNA: TGTTCCAGCATATCGAACACTGAAGCTTTCTTT
V: TRBV13; size: NA; J: TRBJ2-7; D: NA; CDR3: CASSSRHVVVEQYF; DNA: TGTGCCAGCAGCTCTCGACATGTTGTTGTCGAGCAGTACTTC
V: TRBV29-1; size: NA; J: TRBJ1-4; D: NA; CDR3: CSVGRGIREKLFF; DNA: TGCAGCGTTGGGAGGGGAATACGAGAAAAACTGTTTTTT
V: TRBV2; size: NA; J: TRBJ1-6; D: NA; CDR3: CASRGWVGVNSPLHF; DNA: TGTGCCAGCAGAGGATGGGTAGGGGTTAATTCACCCCTCCACTTT
V: TRBV6-6; size: few; J: TRBJ1-1; D: TRBD1; CDR3: CASSYWGQGLEAFF; DNA: TGTGCCAGCAGTTACTGGGGACAGGGCCTTGAAGCTTTCTTT
V: TRBV6-4; size: NA; J: TRBJ1-1; D: NA; CDR3: CASSAGYATEAFF; DNA: TGTGCCAGCAGTGCGGGGTATGCCACTGAAGCTTTCTTT
V: TRBV6-1; size: few; J: TRBJ1-5; D: NA; CDR3: CASSLTDSNQPQHF; DNA: TGTGCCAGCAGTTTGACAGATAGCAATCAGCCCCAGCATTTT